The clone carrying this T cell receptor beta chain appeared a few times. Its cognate antigen is unknown. Genomic DNA, serving as template, underwent TCR beta VDJ and CDR3 profiling. In TCRdb, the reads were re-called with MiXCR into one record per CDR3 protein. The sample carries 150,000 to 200,000 distinct CDR3 sequences, roughly 48% recorded once. This sample stems from a study of CD8+CD57+ T cells in acquired aplastic anemia. Overall study: Sorting CD4+ and CD8+ cells gave DNA averaging approximately 3 ug. Study-level points and caveats: Patients and controls shared roughly 28 CD8+ CDR3 sequences, which appeared highly expressed in patients and within their immunodominant clones.

Sequencing involved patients with CD8+CD57+ cell expansion previously shown by flow cytometry. Sequencing was done on a sample of sorted CD4+, CD8+, or CD8+CD57+ T cells (not recorded which) from PBMCs. This receptor was obtained from a human donor with aplastic anemia.

The CDR3 DNA reads as TGTGCCACACGGGAGCGGGCCAATGAGCAGTTCTTC. It codes for CATRERANEQFF. This chain links TRBV15 with TRBJ2-1; D is possibly TRBD2 (6 bases). Germline V gene data show CDR1 as LNHNV and CDR2 as YYDKDF (reference sequence). Between the trimmed V and J ends, which lost 9 bases and 6 bases, there was a span of 12 bases. The CDR3 contains 12 residues.